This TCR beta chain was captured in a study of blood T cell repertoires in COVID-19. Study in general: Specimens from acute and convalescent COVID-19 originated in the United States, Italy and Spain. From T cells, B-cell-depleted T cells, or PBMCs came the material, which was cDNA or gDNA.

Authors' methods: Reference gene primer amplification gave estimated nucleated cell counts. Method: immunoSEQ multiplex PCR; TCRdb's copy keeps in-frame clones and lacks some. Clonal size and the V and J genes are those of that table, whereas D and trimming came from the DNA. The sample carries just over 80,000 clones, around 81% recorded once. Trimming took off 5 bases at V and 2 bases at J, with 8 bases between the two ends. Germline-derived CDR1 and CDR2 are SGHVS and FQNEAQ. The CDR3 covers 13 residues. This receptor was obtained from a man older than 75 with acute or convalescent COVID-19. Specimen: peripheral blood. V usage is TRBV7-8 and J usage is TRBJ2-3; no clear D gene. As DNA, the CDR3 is TGTGCCAGCAGCACAACAGTCACAGATACGCAGTATTTT. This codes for CASSTTVTDTQYF.